This T cell receptor beta chain was identified in a study of blood T cell repertoires in COVID-19. V was trimmed by 2 bases and J by 0 bases, leaving 19 bases between them. From germline, CDR1 is GTSNPN and CDR2 SVGIG (reference sequence). CDR3 length equals 17 residues. Source study methods: Nucleated cell counts were estimated from reference gene primer amplification. Sequencing used immunoSEQ multiplex PCR; TCRdb keeps in-frame clones, though not all of them. V and J calls and clone size are copied from that table; D and trimming were computed from the DNA. Among 60,000 to 85,000 clones listed, around 85% were seen once.

The clonotype originates from a human donor in a cohort sampled during active COVID-19. The gene calls are TRBV30 and TRBJ1-2; the D is unclear. Specimen: peripheral blood. The CDR3 DNA sequence: TGTGCCTGGAGTTCTCTGGGCAGAAAGCTTTCTAACTATGGCTACACCTTC. It codes for CAWSSLGRKLSNYGYTF.